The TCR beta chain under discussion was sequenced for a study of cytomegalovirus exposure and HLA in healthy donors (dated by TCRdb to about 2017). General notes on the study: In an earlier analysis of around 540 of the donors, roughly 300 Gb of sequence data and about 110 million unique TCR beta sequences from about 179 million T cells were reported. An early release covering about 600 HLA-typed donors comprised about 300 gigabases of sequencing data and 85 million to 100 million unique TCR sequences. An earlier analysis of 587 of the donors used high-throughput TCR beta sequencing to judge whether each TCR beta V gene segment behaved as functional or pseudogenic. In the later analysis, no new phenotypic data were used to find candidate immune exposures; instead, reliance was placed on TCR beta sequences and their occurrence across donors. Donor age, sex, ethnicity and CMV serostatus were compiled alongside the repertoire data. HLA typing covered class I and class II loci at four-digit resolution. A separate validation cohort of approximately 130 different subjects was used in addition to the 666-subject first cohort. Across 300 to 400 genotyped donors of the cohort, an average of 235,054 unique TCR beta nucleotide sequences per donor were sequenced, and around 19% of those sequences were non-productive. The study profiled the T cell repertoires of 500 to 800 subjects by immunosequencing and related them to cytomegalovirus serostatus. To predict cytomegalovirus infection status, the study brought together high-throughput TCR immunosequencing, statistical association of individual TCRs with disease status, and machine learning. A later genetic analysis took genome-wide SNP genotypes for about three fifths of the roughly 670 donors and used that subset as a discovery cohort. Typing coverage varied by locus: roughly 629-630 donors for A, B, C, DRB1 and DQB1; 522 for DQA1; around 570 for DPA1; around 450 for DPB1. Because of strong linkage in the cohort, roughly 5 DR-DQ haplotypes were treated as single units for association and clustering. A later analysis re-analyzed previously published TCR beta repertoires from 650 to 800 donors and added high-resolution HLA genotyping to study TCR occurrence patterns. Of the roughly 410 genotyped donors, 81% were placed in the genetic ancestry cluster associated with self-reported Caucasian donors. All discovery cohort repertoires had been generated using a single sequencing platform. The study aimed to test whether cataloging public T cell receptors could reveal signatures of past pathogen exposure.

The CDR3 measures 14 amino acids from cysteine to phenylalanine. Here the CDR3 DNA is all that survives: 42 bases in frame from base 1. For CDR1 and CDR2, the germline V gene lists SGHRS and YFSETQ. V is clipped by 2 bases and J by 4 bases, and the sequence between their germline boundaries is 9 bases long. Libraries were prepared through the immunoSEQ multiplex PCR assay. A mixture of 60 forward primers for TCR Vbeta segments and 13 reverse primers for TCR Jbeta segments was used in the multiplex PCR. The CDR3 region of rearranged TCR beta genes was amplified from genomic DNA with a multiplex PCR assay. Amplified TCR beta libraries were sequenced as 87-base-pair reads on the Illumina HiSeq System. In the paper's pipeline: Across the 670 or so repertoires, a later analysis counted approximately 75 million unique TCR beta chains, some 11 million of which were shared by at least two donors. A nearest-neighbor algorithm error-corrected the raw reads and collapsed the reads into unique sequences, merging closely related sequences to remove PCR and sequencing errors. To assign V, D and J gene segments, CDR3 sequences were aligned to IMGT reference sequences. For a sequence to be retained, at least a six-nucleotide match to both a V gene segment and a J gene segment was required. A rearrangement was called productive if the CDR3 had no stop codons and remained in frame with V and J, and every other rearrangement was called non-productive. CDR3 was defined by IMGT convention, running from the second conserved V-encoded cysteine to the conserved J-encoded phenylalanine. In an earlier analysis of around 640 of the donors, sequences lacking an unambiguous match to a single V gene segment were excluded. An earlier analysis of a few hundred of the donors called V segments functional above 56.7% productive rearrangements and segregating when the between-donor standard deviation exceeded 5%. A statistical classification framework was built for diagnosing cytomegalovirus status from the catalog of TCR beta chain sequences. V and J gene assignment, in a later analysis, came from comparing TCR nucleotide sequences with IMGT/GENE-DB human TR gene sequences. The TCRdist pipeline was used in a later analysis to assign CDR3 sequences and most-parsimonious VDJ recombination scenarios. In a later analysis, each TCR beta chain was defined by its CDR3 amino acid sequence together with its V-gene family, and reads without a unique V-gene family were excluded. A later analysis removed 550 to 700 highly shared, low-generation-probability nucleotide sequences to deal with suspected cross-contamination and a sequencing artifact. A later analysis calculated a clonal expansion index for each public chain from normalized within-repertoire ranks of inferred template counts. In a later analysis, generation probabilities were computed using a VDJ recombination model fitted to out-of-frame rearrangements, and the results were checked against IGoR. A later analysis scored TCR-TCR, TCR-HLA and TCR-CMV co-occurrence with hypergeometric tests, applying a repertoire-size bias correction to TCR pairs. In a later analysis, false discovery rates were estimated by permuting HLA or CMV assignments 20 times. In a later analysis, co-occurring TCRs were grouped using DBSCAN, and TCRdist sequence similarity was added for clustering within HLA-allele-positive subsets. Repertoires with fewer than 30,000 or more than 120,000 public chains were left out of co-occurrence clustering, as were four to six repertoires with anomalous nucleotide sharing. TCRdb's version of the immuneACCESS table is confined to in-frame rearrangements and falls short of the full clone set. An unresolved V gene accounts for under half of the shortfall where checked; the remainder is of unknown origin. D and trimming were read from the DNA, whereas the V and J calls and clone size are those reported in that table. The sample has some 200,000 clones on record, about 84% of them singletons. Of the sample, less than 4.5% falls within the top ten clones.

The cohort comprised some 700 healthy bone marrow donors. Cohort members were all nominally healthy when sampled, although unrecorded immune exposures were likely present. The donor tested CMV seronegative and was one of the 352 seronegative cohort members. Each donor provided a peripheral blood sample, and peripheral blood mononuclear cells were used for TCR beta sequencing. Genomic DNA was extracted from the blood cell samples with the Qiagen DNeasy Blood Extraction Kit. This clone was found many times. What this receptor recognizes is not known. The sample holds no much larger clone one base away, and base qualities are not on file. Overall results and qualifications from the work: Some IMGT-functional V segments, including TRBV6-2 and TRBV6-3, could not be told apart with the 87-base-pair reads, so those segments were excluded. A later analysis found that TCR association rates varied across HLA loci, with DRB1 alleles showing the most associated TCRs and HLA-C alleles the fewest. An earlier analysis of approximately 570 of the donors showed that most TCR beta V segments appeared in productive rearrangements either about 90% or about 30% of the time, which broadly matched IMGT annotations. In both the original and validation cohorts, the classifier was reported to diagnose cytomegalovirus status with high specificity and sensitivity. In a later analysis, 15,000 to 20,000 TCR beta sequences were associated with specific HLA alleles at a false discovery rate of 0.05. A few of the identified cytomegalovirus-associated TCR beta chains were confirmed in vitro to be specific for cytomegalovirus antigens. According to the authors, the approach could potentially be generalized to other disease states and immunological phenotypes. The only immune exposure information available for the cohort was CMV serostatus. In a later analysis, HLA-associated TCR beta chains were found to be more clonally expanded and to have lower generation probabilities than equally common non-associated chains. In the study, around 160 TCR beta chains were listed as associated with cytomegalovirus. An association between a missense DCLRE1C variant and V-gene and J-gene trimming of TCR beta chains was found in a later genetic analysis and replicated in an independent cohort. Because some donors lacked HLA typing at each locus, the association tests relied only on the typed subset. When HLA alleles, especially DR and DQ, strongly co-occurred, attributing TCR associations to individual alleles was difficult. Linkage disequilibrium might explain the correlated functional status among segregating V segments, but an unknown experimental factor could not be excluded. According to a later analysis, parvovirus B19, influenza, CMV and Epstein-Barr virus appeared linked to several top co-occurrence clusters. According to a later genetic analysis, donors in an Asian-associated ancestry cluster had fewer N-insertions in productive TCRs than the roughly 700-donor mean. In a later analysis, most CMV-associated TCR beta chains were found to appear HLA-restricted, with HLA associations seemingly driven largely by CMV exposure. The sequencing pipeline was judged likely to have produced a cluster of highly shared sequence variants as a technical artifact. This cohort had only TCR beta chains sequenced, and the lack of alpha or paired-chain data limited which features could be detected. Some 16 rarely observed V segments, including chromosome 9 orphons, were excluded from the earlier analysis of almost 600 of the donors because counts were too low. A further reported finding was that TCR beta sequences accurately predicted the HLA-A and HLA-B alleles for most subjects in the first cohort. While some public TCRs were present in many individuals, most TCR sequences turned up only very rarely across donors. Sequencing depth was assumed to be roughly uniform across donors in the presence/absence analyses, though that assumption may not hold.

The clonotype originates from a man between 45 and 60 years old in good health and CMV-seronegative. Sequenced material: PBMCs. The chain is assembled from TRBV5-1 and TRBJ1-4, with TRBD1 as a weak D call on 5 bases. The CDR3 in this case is CASSLDRRNEKLFF. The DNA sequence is TGCGCCAGCAGCTTAGACAGACGTAATGAAAAACTGTTTTTT.